This T cell receptor (beta chain) appears in the sequencing data of a study of blood T cells in healthy people across ages. The CDR3 is made up of 16 amino acids. Germline assignment: CDR1 MNHEY and CDR2 SVGAGI. V was shortened by 0 bases and J by 6 bases, with 12 bases between the two germline ends. Study-level findings and limits: Long-lived donors carried more naive CD4+ cells and greater diversity than aged donors. With unsorted PBMCs, a conclusive comparison of naive versus antigen-experienced cells was not possible.

Combining a sample-barcoded 5' primer with a J-beta primer mix, a second PCR ran for 7 to 11 cycles. Each TCR beta cDNA got a 12-nucleotide random molecular identifier. One entry per CDR3 protein, called by TCRdb with MiXCR from the 5' RACE reads. The sample holds about 620,000 distinct CDR3 sequences, 52% seen once. As concerns this clonotype: Its antigen is unidentified.

The chain recombines TRBV6-5 with TRBJ1-6; D perhaps matches TRBD1 (5 bases). The clonotype comes from a woman of 80 years or more in good health. What was sequenced was blood. The CDR3 DNA follows: TGTGCCAGCAGTTACTCCCCGGGACGGACTAATTCACCCCTCCACTTT. This codes for CASSYSPGRTNSPLHF.